The entry that follows covers one TCR beta chain sequence. Its antigen is not identified. This sample is drawn from a study of cytomegalovirus exposure and HLA in healthy donors. The wider study: Across under 450 genotyped donors, about 86% landed in the Caucasian-associated ancestry cluster.

In the PCR, 60 Vbeta and 13 Jbeta primers were used. TCRdb's copy holds only in-frame clones and misses some; the assay was immunoSEQ multiplex PCR. The data contain more than 100,000 clones, 64% of them singletons. General study findings and limits: CMV serostatus was the sole immune exposure information available.

The specimen was PBMCs. The receptor's source is a woman in her thirties or forties in good health and CMV-seronegative.

This chain's CDR3 is CASSAGTGVSYEQYF. CDR3 nucleotides: TGTGCCAGCAGCGCCGGGACAGGGGTTTCCTACGAGCAGTACTTC. J is TRBJ2-7 and V is TRBV9, with 10 bases matching TRBD1. J gave up 1 base and V 3 bases, and 4 bases lay outside the gene matches. CDR3 size: 15 residues. The germline gives CDR1 SGDLS, CDR2 YYNGEE.